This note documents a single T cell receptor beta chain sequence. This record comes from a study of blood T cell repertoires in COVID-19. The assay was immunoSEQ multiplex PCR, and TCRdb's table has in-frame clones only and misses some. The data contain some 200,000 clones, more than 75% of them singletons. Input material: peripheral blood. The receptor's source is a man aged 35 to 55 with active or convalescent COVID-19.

CDR3 nucleotide sequence: TGTGCCAGCAGCTTGCGACAGATAGCGGGCTTCACAGATACGCAGTATTTT. Its translation: CASSLRQIAGFTDTQYF. The chain has TRBV7-2 and TRBJ2-3; 7 bases are shared with TRBD2. The CDR3 covers 17 residues. Germline V gene data show CDR1 as SGHTA and CDR2 as FQGNSA. V was clipped by 3 bases and J by 2 bases; unmatched bases: 11.